Listed below are T cell receptor beta chains from one sample, sequenced in a study of regulatory T cells in long-lasting Graves disease. TCRdb re-called the multiplex PCR reads with MiXCR, one entry per CDR3 protein. The table shows 350,000 to 400,000 distinct CDR3 sequences, with about 16% occurring only once. These data were likewise used in another study, on T cells in Graves' hyperthyroidism and ophthalmopathy.

This specimen was peripheral blood mononuclear cells (PBMCs), taken at new diagnosis, from a patient treated with antithyroid drugs. Receptors were obtained from a woman in her late teens or twenties with Graves disease. Each CDR3 is given with its conserved first and last residue. Each record gives: J gene, D gene, V gene, clone size, CDR3 DNA, CDR3 protein. A D gene is named only where the DNA matches it firmly. Clone size appears in some rows only: once, few, many, or a class for an expanded clone.

>TRBJ1-3|NA|TRBV19|few
TGTGCCAGTAGCAACCGGGACTCTGGAAACACCATATATTTT
CASSNRDSGNTIYF
>TRBJ2-7|TRBD2|TRBV5-8|many
TGTGCCAGCAGCTTTGGGGAAAGCGGGATCTACGAGCAGTACTTC
CASSFGESGIYEQYF
>TRBJ2-7|NA|TRBV4-1|few
TGCGCCAGCAGCTCACCTTTGGAAAGCTCCTACGAGCAGTACTTC
CASSSPLESSYEQYF
>TRBJ1-3|NA|TRBV18|NA
TGTGCCAGCTCACCTAAGAGCCCCCCGGGGAACACCATATATTTT
CASSPKSPPGNTIYF
>TRBJ2-3|TRBD2|TRBV4-2|NA
TGTGCCAGCAGCCCGGGACTAGCGGCGCAGTATTTT
CASSPGLAAQYF
>TRBJ2-7|NA|TRBV4-2|many
TGTGCCAGCAGCCAAGTTGGGCCTAGCTACGAGCAGTACTTC
CASSQVGPSYEQYF
>TRBJ2-4|NA|TRBV4-1|NA
TGCGCCAGCAGCCAGGATCCCGATCTAGCCAAAAACATTCAGTACTTC
CASSQDPDLAKNIQYF
>TRBJ2-1|TRBD2|TRBV3-1|many
TGTGCCAGCAGCCAAGTTAGGGGCGGGGGGTACAATGAGCAGTTCTTC
CASSQVRGGGYNEQFF
>TRBJ1-1|NA|TRBV29-1|many
TGCAGCCCCGGGGGGTCCGGGGGCGTCGGAGCTTTCTTT
CSPGGSGGVGAFF
>TRBJ2-3|NA|TRBV7-7|many
TGTGCTAGCAGCTTAGCGGAAGAGGCAGATACGCAGTATTTT
CASSLAEEADTQYF
>TRBJ2-1|TRBD1|TRBV6-2/TRBV6-3|NA
TGTGCCAGCCATGAGACAGGGCGGCCCAATGAGCAGTTCTTC
CASHETGRPNEQFF
>TRBJ1-1|TRBD1|TRBV4-1|many
TGCGCCAGCAGCCAACGGACAGGGACCTCGAACACTGAAGCTTTCTTT
CASSQRTGTSNTEAFF
>TRBJ1-1|NA|TRBV3-1|many
TGTGCCAGCAGCCAAGCTACCTCCAGGGTGTCTGAAGCTTTCTTT
CASSQATSRVSEAFF
>TRBJ2-7|NA|TRBV4-1|many
TGCGCCAGCAGCCAAGAGAGAGTTGCCTACGAGCAGTACTTC
CASSQERVAYEQYF
>TRBJ1-5|NA|TRBV10-3|many
TGTGCCATCAGTGAGCCGAACAGGGCCGGACAGCCCCAGCATTTT
CAISEPNRAGQPQHF
>TRBJ1-2|NA|TRBV5-4|few
TGTGCCAGCAGCATTCGGGGACGGACCATCGGTGGCTACACCTTC
CASSIRGRTIGGYTF
>TRBJ2-6|NA|TRBV3-1|NA
TGTGCCAGCAGCAGGAGGGGGTCTGGGGCCAACGTCCTGACTTTC
CASSRRGSGANVLTF
>TRBJ1-2|NA|TRBV28|many
TGTGCCAGCAGTTTAGGCGGGACGCAAGCTAACTATGGCTACACCTTC
CASSLGGTQANYGYTF
>TRBJ1-2|TRBD1|TRBV28|few
TGTGCCAGCAGCTCGCCCACAGGGGATGGCTACACCTTC
CASSSPTGDGYTF
>TRBJ2-7|TRBD1|TRBV18|many
TGTGCCAGCTCACCACCGATACGCAGGGGGCACGAGCAGTACTTC
CASSPPIRRGHEQYF
>TRBJ2-1|TRBD2|TRBV11-3|many
TGTGCCAGCAGCCCCCGAGCGGGGGGATCATACAATGAGCAGTTCTTC
CASSPRAGGSYNEQFF
>TRBJ1-3|TRBD1|TRBV7-8|few
TGTGCCAGCAGCTTTTTCCTCAAGACAGGGTCTGGAAACACCATATATTTT
CASSFFLKTGSGNTIYF
>TRBJ2-3|NA|TRBV11-2|many
TGTGCCAGCAGCTTAGTTGGCAACACAGATACGCAGTATTTT
CASSLVGNTDTQYF
>TRBJ1-3|NA|TRBV5-1|many
TGCGCCAGCCGAGAGGCACAGGGTTATCGAAACACCATATATTTT
CASREAQGYRNTIYF
>TRBJ2-1|TRBD1|TRBV12-3/TRBV12-4|few
TGTGCCAGCAGTCTCTTGACAGGGGTCGATGAGCAGTTCTTC
CASSLLTGVDEQFF
>TRBJ2-7|TRBD1|TRBV28|few
TGTGCCAGCAGTTTATTCGGGGACAGGGCCTCCTACGAGCAGTACTTC
CASSLFGDRASYEQYF
>TRBJ2-7|TRBD2|TRBV20-1|many
TGCAGTGCCGAGCGGGGTTGGGACTACGAGCAGTACTTC
CSAERGWDYEQYF
>TRBJ1-5|NA|TRBV4-2|few
TGTGCCAGCAGCCTAAGAACCGGACAAGATAGCAATCAGCCCCAGCATTTT
CASSLRTGQDSNQPQHF
>TRBJ2-5|TRBD1|TRBV11-2|many
TGTGCCAGCAGTCAACTCAGGGGGCGCCAAGAGACCCAGTACTTC
CASSQLRGRQETQYF
>TRBJ2-1|NA|TRBV7-8|many
TGTGCCAGCAGCCAGGACTTCTCCTACAATGAGCAGTTCTTC
CASSQDFSYNEQFF
>TRBJ2-3|TRBD2|TRBV5-1|NA
TGCGCCAGCAGCAGCCAAGGGACTAGCGGGGGACCCACAGATACGCAGTATTTT
CASSSQGTSGGPTDTQYF
>TRBJ2-3|TRBD2|TRBV5-1|many
TGCGCCAGCAGCCACGGGACTAGCGGGAGGAGCACAGATACGCAGTATTTT
CASSHGTSGRSTDTQYF
>TRBJ1-5|NA|TRBV6-9|many
TGTGCCAGCAGTTACGGAACCAGGAATCAGCCCCAGCATTTT
CASSYGTRNQPQHF
>TRBJ2-7|NA|TRBV19|many
TGTGCCAGTAGTATCCAGTTCGGCGGGGTCACCACCTACGAGCAGTACTTC
CASSIQFGGVTTYEQYF
>TRBJ1-1|NA|TRBV30|many
TGTGCCTGGAGTGACGGTCAGAAAGAAGCTTTCTTT
CAWSDGQKEAFF
>TRBJ2-7|TRBD1|TRBV20-1|many
TGCAGTGCCCCACCAGACCGGGACAGAGTATACTACGAGCAGTACTTC
CSAPPDRDRVYYEQYF
>TRBJ2-7|NA|TRBV9|many
TGTGCCAGCAGCGTAGAGGCAGGGGCTGAGCAGTACTTC
CASSVEAGAEQYF
>TRBJ1-1|NA|TRBV6-1|many
TGTGCCAGCAGTCGAACTGGGGGCGCTGAAGCTTTCTTT
CASSRTGGAEAFF
>TRBJ1-4|NA|TRBV28|few
TGTGCCAGCAGTTTAACAGGGCGGGGGGCTAATGAAAAACTGTTTTTT
CASSLTGRGANEKLFF
>TRBJ2-1|TRBD2|TRBV28|many
TGTGCCAGCCGGGGGAGCGGGAGTCTCATTGAGCAGTTCTTC
CASRGSGSLIEQFF
>TRBJ2-4|NA|TRBV18|many
TGTGCCAGCTCACCACCGTCAGGTCGTTTAGCCAAAAACATTCAGTACTTC
CASSPPSGRLAKNIQYF
>TRBJ1-2|NA|TRBV30|many
TGTGCCTGGAGGGGTGAAGGGGCAAACTATGGCTACACCTTC
CAWRGEGANYGYTF
>TRBJ2-7|NA|TRBV29-1|few
TGCAGCGTTGAAGATCGGGGCAGGGAAGGCGAGCAGTACTTC
CSVEDRGREGEQYF
>TRBJ2-1|TRBD2|TRBV30|many
TGTGCCTGGAGTGTACCGGGGGGGGCCCAGTTCTTC
CAWSVPGGAQFF
>TRBJ2-7|TRBD2|TRBV28|many
TGTGCCAGCAGACCGCAAAGGGGACTAGCGGGATCCTACGAGCAGTACTTC
CASRPQRGLAGSYEQYF
>TRBJ1-1|NA|TRBV15|many
TGTGCCACCAGCAGAGCAGGGGCTGGGTTGGCTGAAGCTTTCTTT
CATSRAGAGLAEAFF
>TRBJ1-3|NA|TRBV27|few
TGTGCCAGCAGTAGCACAGGGAAAACTGGAAACACCATATATTTT
CASSSTGKTGNTIYF
>TRBJ1-5|NA|TRBV19|NA
TGTGCCCGGGGGGGGGGCCTTCAGCCCCAGCATTTT
CARGGGLQPQHF
>TRBJ2-1|NA|TRBV14|few
TGTGCCAGCAGCCAGTTACTAGCAAGGAATGAGCAGTTCTTC
CASSQLLARNEQFF
>TRBJ1-1|NA|TRBV2|NA
TGTGCCAGCAGGCCGAGGGGAGGGATGAACACTGAAGCTTTCTTT
CASRPRGGMNTEAFF
>TRBJ1-1|TRBD1|TRBV24-1|many
TGTGCCACCAGAACGACAGGGATTTCTGAAGCTTTCTTT
CATRTTGISEAFF
>TRBJ1-1|TRBD1|TRBV30|many
TGTGCCTGTGCCCGGGACAGGGGAACTGAAGCTTTCTTT
CACARDRGTEAFF
>TRBJ2-1|NA|TRBV20-1|few
TGCAGTGCTAGGGGTATGTCGGGCGGGTTCTCCTACAATGAGCAGTTCTTC
CSARGMSGGFSYNEQFF
>TRBJ2-3|TRBD1|TRBV11-3|many
TGTGCCAGCAGCGACAGGGCCGTCACAGATACGCAGTATTTT
CASSDRAVTDTQYF
>TRBJ1-6|NA|TRBV2|many
TGTGCCAGCAGCCCTCCCTTAGGGATCCTCCACTTT
CASSPPLGILHF
>TRBJ1-2|TRBD1|TRBV30|NA
TGTGCCTGGAGCCCGGGGACAGGATATGGCTACACCTTC
CAWSPGTGYGYTF
>TRBJ2-2|TRBD1|TRBV2|NA
TGTGCCAGCAGTTTGTCCGGGACAGGCGCCGGGGAGCTGTTTTTT
CASSLSGTGAGELFF
>TRBJ1-4|NA|TRBV13|once
TGTGCCAGCAGCAAAACAGCCCCTGGCAAACTGTTTTTT
CASSKTAPGKLFF
>TRBJ2-1|TRBD2|TRBV7-2|many
TGTGCCAGCAGCTCGGGACTAGCGGTGAGCTCCTACAATGAGCAGTTCTTC
CASSSGLAVSSYNEQFF
>TRBJ1-6|NA|TRBV29-1|NA
TGCAGCGTTGAAGATCTTCGGTTAAGCCCGTCACCCCTCCACTTT
CSVEDLRLSPSPLHF